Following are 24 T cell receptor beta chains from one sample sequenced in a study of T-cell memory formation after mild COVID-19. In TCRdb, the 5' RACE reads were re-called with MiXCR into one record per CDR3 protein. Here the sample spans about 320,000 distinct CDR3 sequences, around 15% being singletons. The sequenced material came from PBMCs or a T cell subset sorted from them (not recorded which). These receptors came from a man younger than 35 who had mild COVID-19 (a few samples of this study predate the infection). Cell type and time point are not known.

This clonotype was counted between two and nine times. Here the CDR3 reads CASSEIGTTKGYEQYF. The DNA of the CDR3 is TGTGCCAGCAGTGAAATAGGGACCACCAAAGGGTACGAGCAGTACTTC. The V and J genes are TRBV2 and TRBJ2-7, with D perhaps assigned TRBD1 or TRBD2 (5 bases each). Trimming removed 2 bases at V and 4 bases at J, with 18 bases between. The CDR3 is 16 residues long. Germline V gene lookup returns CDR1 SNHLY and CDR2 FYNNEI.

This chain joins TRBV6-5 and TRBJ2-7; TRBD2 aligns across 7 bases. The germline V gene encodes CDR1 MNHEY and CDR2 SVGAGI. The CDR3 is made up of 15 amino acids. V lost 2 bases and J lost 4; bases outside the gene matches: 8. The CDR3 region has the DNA TGTGCCAGCAGTTACGGGACTACCAAAATGTACGAGCAGTACTTC. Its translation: CASSYGTTKMYEQYF.

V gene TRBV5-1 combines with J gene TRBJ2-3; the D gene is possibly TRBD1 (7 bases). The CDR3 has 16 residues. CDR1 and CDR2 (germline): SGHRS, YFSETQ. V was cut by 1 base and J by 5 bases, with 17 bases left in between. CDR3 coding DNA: TGCGCCAGCAGCTTGAGGAGGGGGCCCGAAAAAGATACGCAGTATTTT. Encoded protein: CASSLRRGPEKDTQYF.

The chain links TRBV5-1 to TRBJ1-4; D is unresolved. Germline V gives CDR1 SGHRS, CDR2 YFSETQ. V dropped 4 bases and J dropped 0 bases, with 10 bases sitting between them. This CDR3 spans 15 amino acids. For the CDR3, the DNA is TGCGCCAGCAGCGGGCAGAGTGCAACTAATGAAAAACTGTTTTTT. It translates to CASSGQSATNEKLFF.

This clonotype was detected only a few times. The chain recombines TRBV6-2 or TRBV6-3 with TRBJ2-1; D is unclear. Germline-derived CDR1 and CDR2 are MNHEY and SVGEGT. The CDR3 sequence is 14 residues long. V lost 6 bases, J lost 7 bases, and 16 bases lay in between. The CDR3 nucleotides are TGTGCCAGCAGCCCGCACGTGGGGAAAAATGAGCAGTTCTTC. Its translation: CASSPHVGKNEQFF.

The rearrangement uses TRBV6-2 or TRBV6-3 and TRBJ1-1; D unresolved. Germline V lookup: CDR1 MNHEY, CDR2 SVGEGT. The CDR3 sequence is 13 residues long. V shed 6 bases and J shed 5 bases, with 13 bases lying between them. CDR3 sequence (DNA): TGTGCCAGCAGCCCAGTGGCGGTAACTGAAGCTTTCTTT. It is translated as CASSPVAVTEAFF.

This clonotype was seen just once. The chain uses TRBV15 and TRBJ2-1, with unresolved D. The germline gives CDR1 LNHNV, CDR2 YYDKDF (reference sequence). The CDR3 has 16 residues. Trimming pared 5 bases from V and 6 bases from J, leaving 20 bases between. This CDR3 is CATSPTRWVGVNEQFF. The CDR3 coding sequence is TGTGCCACCAGCCCTACCCGCTGGGTTGGGGTCAATGAGCAGTTCTTC.

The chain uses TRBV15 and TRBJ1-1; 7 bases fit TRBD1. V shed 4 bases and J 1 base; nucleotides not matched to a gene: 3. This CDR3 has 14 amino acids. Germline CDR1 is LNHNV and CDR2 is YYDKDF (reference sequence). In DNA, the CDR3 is TGTGCCACCAGCATGGACAGGACGAACACTGAAGCTTTCTTT. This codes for CATSMDRTNTEAFF.

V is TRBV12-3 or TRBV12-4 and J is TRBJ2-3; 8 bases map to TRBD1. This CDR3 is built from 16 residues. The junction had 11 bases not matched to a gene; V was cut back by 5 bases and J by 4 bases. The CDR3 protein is CASSEYRGSVADTQYF. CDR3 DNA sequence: TGTGCCAGCAGTGAATACAGGGGGTCGGTGGCAGATACGCAGTATTTT.

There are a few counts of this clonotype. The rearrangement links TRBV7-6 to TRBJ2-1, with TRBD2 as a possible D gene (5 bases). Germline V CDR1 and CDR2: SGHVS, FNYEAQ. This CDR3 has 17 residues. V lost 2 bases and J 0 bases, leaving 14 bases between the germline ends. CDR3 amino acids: CASSLLDSKSSYNEQFF. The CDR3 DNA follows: TGTGCCAGCAGCTTACTGGACTCGAAGAGCTCCTACAATGAGCAGTTCTTC. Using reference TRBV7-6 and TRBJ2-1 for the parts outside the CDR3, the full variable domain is GAGVSQSPRYKVTKRGQDVALRCDPISGHVSLYWYRQALGQGPEFLTYFNYEAQQDKSGLPNDRFSAERPEGSISTLTIQRTEQRDSAMYRCASSLLDSKSSYNEQFFGPGTRLTVL.

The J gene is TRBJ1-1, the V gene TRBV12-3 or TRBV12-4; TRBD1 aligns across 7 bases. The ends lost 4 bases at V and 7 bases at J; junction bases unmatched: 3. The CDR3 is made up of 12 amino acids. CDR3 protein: CASSWTGREAFF. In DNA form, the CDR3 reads TGTGCCAGCAGTTGGACAGGCCGTGAAGCTTTCTTT.

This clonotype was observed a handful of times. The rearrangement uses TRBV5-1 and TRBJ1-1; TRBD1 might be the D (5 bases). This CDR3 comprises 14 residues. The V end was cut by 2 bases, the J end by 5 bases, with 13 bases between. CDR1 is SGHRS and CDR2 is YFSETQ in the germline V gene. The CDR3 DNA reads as TGCGCCAGCAGCTTAAATGGAGGGGAGACTGAAGCTTTCTTT. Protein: CASSLNGGETEAFF.

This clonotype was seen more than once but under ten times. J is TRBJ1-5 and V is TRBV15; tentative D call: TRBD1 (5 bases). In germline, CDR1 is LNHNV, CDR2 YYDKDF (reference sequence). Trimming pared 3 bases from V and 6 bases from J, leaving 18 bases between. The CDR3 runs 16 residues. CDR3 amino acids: CATSREGTWNRQPQHF. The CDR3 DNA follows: TGTGCCACCAGCAGGGAAGGGACGTGGAATCGTCAGCCCCAGCATTTT. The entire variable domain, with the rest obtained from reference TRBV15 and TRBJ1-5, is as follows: DAMVIQNPRYQVTQFGKPVTLSCSQTLNHNVMYWYQQKSSQAPKLLFHYYDKDFNNEADTPDNFQSRRPNTSFCFLDIRSPGLGDTAMYLCATSREGTWNRQPQHFGDGTRLSIL.

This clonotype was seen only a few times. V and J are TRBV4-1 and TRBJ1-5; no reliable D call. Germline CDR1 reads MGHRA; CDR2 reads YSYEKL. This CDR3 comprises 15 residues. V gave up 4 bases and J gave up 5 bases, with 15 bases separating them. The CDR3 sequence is CASSRSRVVDQPQHF. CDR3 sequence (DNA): TGCGCCAGCAGCCGCTCCCGGGTGGTGGATCAGCCCCAGCATTTT.

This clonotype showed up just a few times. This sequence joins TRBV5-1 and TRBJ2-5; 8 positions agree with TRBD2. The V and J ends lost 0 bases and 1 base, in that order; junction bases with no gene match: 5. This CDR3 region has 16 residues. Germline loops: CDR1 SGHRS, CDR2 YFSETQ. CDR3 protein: CASSLDGSGAQETQYF. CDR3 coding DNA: TGCGCCAGCAGCTTGGATGGTAGCGGGGCCCAAGAGACCCAGTACTTC.

The CDR3 loop is CASSRPGTGVLSGYTF. CDR3 nucleotide sequence: TGTGCCAGCAGTCGACCCGGGACAGGGGTTTTATCCGGCTACACCTTC. The chain is built from TRBV6-5 and TRBJ1-2; 10 bases are a match to TRBD1. The CDR3 length is 16 residues. V lost 5 bases, J lost 8 bases, and 14 bases stayed unmatched. CDR1 and CDR2 from the germline V gene are MNHEY and SVGAGI.

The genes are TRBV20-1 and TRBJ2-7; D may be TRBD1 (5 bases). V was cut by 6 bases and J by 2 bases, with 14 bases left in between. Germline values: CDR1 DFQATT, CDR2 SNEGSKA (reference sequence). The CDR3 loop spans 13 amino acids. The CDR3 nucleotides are TGCAGTGCCACCGACAGAAACCCCTACGAGCAGTACTTC. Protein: CSATDRNPYEQYF.

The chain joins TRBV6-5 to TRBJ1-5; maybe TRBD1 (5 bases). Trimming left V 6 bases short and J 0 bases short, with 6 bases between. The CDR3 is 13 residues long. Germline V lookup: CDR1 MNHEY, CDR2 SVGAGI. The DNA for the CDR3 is TGTGCCAGCAGAACAGGTAGCAATCAGCCCCAGCATTTT. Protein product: CASRTGSNQPQHF.

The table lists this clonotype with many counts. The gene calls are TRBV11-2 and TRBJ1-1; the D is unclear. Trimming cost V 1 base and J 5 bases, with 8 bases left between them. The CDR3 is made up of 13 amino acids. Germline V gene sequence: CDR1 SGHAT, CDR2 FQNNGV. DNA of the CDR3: TGTGCCAGCAGCTTAGTCAGGCAGACTGAAGCTTTCTTT. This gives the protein CASSLVRQTEAFF.

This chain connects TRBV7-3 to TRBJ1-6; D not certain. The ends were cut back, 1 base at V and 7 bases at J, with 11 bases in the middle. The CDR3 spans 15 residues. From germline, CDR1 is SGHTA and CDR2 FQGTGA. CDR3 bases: TGTGCCAGCAGCTTAAATCCCGGTGGGAATTCACCCCTCCACTTT. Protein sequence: CASSLNPGGNSPLHF.

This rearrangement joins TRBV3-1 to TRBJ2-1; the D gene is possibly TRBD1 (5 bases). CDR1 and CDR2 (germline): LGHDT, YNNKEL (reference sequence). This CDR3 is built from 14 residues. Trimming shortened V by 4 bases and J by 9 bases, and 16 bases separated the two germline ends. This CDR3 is CASSRPDGASEQFF. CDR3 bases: TGTGCCAGCAGCCGTCCCGATGGGGCAAGTGAGCAGTTCTTC.

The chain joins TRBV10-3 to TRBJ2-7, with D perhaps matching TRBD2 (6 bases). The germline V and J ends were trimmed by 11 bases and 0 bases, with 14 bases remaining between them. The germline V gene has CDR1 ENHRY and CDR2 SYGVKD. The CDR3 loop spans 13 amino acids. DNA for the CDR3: TGTGCCGCACAGGCGGGGAGCTCCTACGAGCAGTACGTC. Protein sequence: CAAQAGSSYEQYV.

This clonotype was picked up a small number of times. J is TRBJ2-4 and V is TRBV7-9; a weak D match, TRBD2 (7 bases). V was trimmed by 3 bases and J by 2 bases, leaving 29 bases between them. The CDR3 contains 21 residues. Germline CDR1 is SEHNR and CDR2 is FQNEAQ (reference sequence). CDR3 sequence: CASSFPPGGSKWSLPKNIQYF. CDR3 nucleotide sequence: TGTGCCAGCAGCTTCCCACCGGGGGGCTCCAAGTGGTCGCTACCCAAAAACATTCAGTACTTC.

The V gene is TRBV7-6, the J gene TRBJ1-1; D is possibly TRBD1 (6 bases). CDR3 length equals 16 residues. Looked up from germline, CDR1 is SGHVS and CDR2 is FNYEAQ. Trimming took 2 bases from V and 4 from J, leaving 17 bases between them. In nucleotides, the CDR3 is TGTGCCAGCAGCTTACAGCAGGGGTCCTACGCCACTGAAGCTTTCTTT. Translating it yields CASSLQQGSYATEAFF.